These T cell receptor beta chains were read from a single sample in a study of cytomegalovirus exposure and HLA in healthy donors. Method: immunoSEQ multiplex PCR; TCRdb's copy keeps in-frame clones and lacks some. The data contain under 200,000 clones, around 96% of them seen just once; the ten biggest clones take up more than 0.7%. What was sequenced was PBMCs. The receptor source for this set is a woman under 30 in good health and CMV-seronegative. Each CDR3 is given with its conserved first and last residue. The D gene is left open where the match is weak. Where a row states a size, it is once, few, many or the class of an expanded clone; other rows omit it.

d_gene: -; abundance: -; j_gene: TRBJ2-5; len: 15; v_gene: TRBV11-2; CDR3aa: CASSENTGGGETQYF; CDR3nt: TGTGCCAGCAGCGAAAATACAGGGGGGGGAGAGACCCAGTACTTC
d_gene: TRBD1; abundance: -; j_gene: TRBJ1-1; len: 14; v_gene: TRBV9; CDR3aa: CASSLHSTGLEAFF; CDR3nt: TGTGCCAGCAGCCTACACTCGACAGGGTTGGAAGCTTTCTTT
d_gene: -; abundance: -; j_gene: TRBJ2-2; len: 13; v_gene: TRBV11-2; CDR3aa: CASSFGGPGELFF; CDR3nt: TGTGCCAGCAGCTTCGGAGGGCCCGGGGAGCTGTTTTTT
d_gene: -; abundance: -; j_gene: TRBJ2-2; len: 17; v_gene: TRBV27; CDR3aa: CASRLTGNPGLPGELFF; CDR3nt: TGTGCCAGCAGGCTTACAGGGAACCCCGGCCTCCCCGGGGAGCTGTTTTTT
d_gene: -; abundance: -; j_gene: TRBJ2-1; len: 12; v_gene: TRBV30; CDR3aa: CAWRQVQNEQFF; CDR3nt: TGTGCCTGGCGACAGGTCCAGAATGAGCAGTTCTTC
d_gene: TRBD1; abundance: -; j_gene: TRBJ1-4; len: 15; v_gene: TRBV7-6; CDR3aa: CASSTNRGTNEKLFF; CDR3nt: TGTGCCAGCAGCACGAACAGGGGTACTAATGAAAAACTGTTTTTT
d_gene: -; abundance: -; j_gene: TRBJ1-3; len: 12; v_gene: TRBV6-5; CDR3aa: CASSSGGNTIYF; CDR3nt: TGTGCCAGCAGCTCGGGAGGAAACACCATATATTTT
d_gene: TRBD1; abundance: once; j_gene: TRBJ1-2; len: 16; v_gene: TRBV27; CDR3aa: CASSETWTGWDYGYTF; CDR3nt: TGTGCCAGCAGTGAAACCTGGACAGGGTGGGACTATGGCTACACCTTC
d_gene: TRBD1; abundance: -; j_gene: TRBJ2-3; len: 14; v_gene: TRBV5-4; CDR3aa: CASSWDRATDTQYF; CDR3nt: TGTGCCAGCAGCTGGGACAGGGCCACAGATACGCAGTATTTT
d_gene: -; abundance: once; j_gene: TRBJ1-4; len: 14; v_gene: TRBV18; CDR3aa: CASSTDRLFEKLFF; CDR3nt: TGTGCCAGCTCTACCGACAGGCTCTTCGAAAAACTGTTTTTT
d_gene: -; abundance: -; j_gene: TRBJ1-1; len: 14; v_gene: TRBV6-6; CDR3aa: CASSSAVMNTEAFF; CDR3nt: TGTGCCAGCAGCTCGGCGGTCATGAACACTGAAGCTTTCTTT
d_gene: -; abundance: -; j_gene: TRBJ2-7; len: 12; v_gene: TRBV30; CDR3aa: CAWSQGAYEQYF; CDR3nt: TGTGCCTGGAGTCAAGGGGCTTACGAGCAGTACTTC
d_gene: TRBD1; abundance: -; j_gene: TRBJ2-7; len: 15; v_gene: TRBV19; CDR3aa: CASSIGTGVRYEQYF; CDR3nt: TGTGCCAGTAGTATAGGGACAGGGGTTCGGTACGAGCAGTACTTC
d_gene: TRBD2; abundance: -; j_gene: TRBJ2-1; len: 15; v_gene: TRBV7-9; CDR3aa: CASSFGGGNHNEQFF; CDR3nt: TGTGCCAGCAGCTTTGGCGGGGGTAACCACAATGAGCAGTTCTTC
d_gene: TRBD1; abundance: -; j_gene: TRBJ2-7; len: 13; v_gene: TRBV2; CDR3aa: CASTRGQGGEQYF; CDR3nt: TGTGCCAGCACCCGGGGACAGGGAGGCGAGCAGTACTTC
d_gene: TRBD1; abundance: -; j_gene: TRBJ1-2; len: 14; v_gene: TRBV5-1; CDR3aa: CASSLRDSGYGYTF; CDR3nt: TGCGCCAGCAGCTTACGGGACAGTGGCTATGGCTACACCTTC
d_gene: -; abundance: -; j_gene: TRBJ1-2; len: 14; v_gene: TRBV27; CDR3aa: CASRYLGSDYGYTF; CDR3nt: TGTGCCAGCAGGTATCTGGGGAGCGACTATGGCTACACCTTC
d_gene: -; abundance: -; j_gene: TRBJ2-7; len: 11; v_gene: TRBV20-1; CDR3aa: CSARGDNEQYF; CDR3nt: TGCAGTGCTAGAGGAGATAACGAGCAGTACTTC
d_gene: TRBD1; abundance: -; j_gene: TRBJ1-2; len: 15; v_gene: TRBV12-5; CDR3aa: CASGSRGSPNYGYTF; CDR3nt: TGTGCTAGTGGCTCCAGGGGGTCTCCTAACTATGGCTACACCTTC
d_gene: -; abundance: -; j_gene: TRBJ2-1; len: 15; v_gene: TRBV5-6; CDR3aa: CASNPRWRNIKEQFF; CDR3nt: TGTGCCAGCAACCCGAGGTGGAGGAACATCAAAGAGCAGTTCTTC
d_gene: -; abundance: -; j_gene: TRBJ1-2; len: 12; v_gene: TRBV19; CDR3aa: CASSLSGYGYTF; CDR3nt: TGTGCCAGTAGTCTGTCGGGGTATGGCTACACCTTC
d_gene: TRBD2; abundance: -; j_gene: TRBJ2-5; len: 15; v_gene: TRBV19; CDR3aa: CASRGGGRPQETQYF; CDR3nt: TGTGCCAGCCGAGGCGGGGGACGTCCACAAGAGACCCAGTACTTC
d_gene: TRBD2; abundance: -; j_gene: TRBJ2-4; len: 19; v_gene: TRBV5-1; CDR3aa: CASSFVAGGTSLAKNIQYF; CDR3nt: TGCGCCAGCAGCTTCGTAGCGGGGGGGACCTCTCTAGCCAAAAACATTCAGTACTTC
d_gene: -; abundance: -; j_gene: TRBJ2-2; len: 16; v_gene: TRBV27; CDR3aa: CASRGFGTSNTGELFF; CDR3nt: TGTGCCAGCAGGGGATTCGGGACTTCGAACACCGGGGAGCTGTTTTTT
d_gene: TRBD2; abundance: -; j_gene: TRBJ2-1; len: 15; v_gene: TRBV7-2; CDR3aa: CASSLIAGNFGEQFF; CDR3nt: TGTGCCAGCAGCTTAATAGCGGGGAACTTTGGCGAGCAGTTCTTC
d_gene: -; abundance: -; j_gene: TRBJ2-7; len: 16; v_gene: TRBV14; CDR3aa: CASSQNRVNPWREQYF; CDR3nt: TGTGCCAGCAGCCAGAACAGGGTTAACCCATGGAGAGAGCAGTACTTC
d_gene: -; abundance: -; j_gene: TRBJ1-2; len: 13; v_gene: TRBV6-5; CDR3aa: CASSYSLEGRHTF; CDR3nt: TGTGCCAGCAGTTACTCGCTGGAGGGGAGGCACACCTTC
d_gene: TRBD2; abundance: -; j_gene: TRBJ2-5; len: 18; v_gene: TRBV4-2; CDR3aa: CASSQDLTSGGAGETQYF; CDR3nt: TGTGCCAGCAGCCAAGATCTAACTAGCGGGGGGGCAGGTGAGACCCAGTACTTC
d_gene: -; abundance: -; j_gene: TRBJ1-1; len: 15; v_gene: TRBV11-2; CDR3aa: CASSPNRAWATEAFF; CDR3nt: TGTGCCAGCAGCCCAAACAGGGCCTGGGCCACTGAAGCTTTCTTT
d_gene: TRBD1; abundance: -; j_gene: TRBJ1-2; len: 15; v_gene: TRBV6-5; CDR3aa: CASSPGQGFYGGYTF; CDR3nt: TGTGCCAGCAGCCCCGGACAGGGGTTTTATGGCGGCTACACCTTC
d_gene: -; abundance: -; j_gene: TRBJ2-5; len: 12; v_gene: TRBV27; CDR3aa: CASRLNQETQYF; CDR3nt: TGTGCCAGCAGACTCAACCAAGAGACCCAGTACTTC
d_gene: -; abundance: once; j_gene: TRBJ2-2; len: 13; v_gene: TRBV2; CDR3aa: CASSEFVTGELFF; CDR3nt: TGTGCCAGCAGTGAATTTGTAACCGGGGAGCTGTTTTTT
d_gene: TRBD1; abundance: -; j_gene: TRBJ1-4; len: 14; v_gene: TRBV29-1; CDR3aa: CSVVGDRDTEKLFF; CDR3nt: TGCAGCGTTGTAGGGGACAGGGACACGGAAAAACTGTTTTTT
d_gene: TRBD2; abundance: -; j_gene: TRBJ2-5; len: 18; v_gene: TRBV7-8; CDR3aa: CASSPRVAGERGQETQYF; CDR3nt: TGTGCCAGCAGCCCGCGGGTAGCGGGGGAGAGGGGCCAAGAGACCCAGTACTTC
d_gene: TRBD1; abundance: -; j_gene: TRBJ2-3; len: 14; v_gene: TRBV6-1; CDR3aa: CASQPGTGADTQYF; CDR3nt: TGTGCCAGTCAACCCGGGACAGGGGCAGATACGCAGTATTTT
d_gene: TRBD2; abundance: -; j_gene: TRBJ2-7; len: 15; v_gene: TRBV5-1; CDR3aa: CASSASSGISYEQYF; CDR3nt: TGCGCCAGCAGCGCGTCTAGCGGGATCTCCTACGAGCAGTACTTC
d_gene: TRBD1; abundance: -; j_gene: TRBJ2-5; len: 16; v_gene: TRBV5-4; CDR3aa: CASSLGDRAGQETQYF; CDR3nt: TGTGCCAGCAGCTTGGGGGACAGGGCAGGCCAAGAGACCCAGTACTTC
d_gene: -; abundance: -; j_gene: TRBJ2-7; len: 14; v_gene: TRBV7-2; CDR3aa: CASSLAPHPDEQYF; CDR3nt: TGTGCCAGCAGCTTAGCCCCCCACCCGGACGAGCAGTACTTC
d_gene: -; abundance: once; j_gene: TRBJ1-2; len: 12; v_gene: TRBV19; CDR3aa: CASKQNNYGYTF; CDR3nt: TGTGCCAGTAAACAAAATAACTATGGCTACACCTTC
d_gene: -; abundance: -; j_gene: TRBJ1-5; len: 14; v_gene: TRBV6-1; CDR3aa: CASSDVRGNQPQHF; CDR3nt: TGTGCCAGCAGTGATGTGCGCGGGAATCAGCCCCAGCATTTT
d_gene: TRBD1; abundance: few; j_gene: TRBJ2-2; len: 16; v_gene: TRBV5-1; CDR3aa: CASSLVGQGNTGELFF; CDR3nt: TGCGCCAGCAGCTTGGTGGGACAGGGGAACACCGGGGAGCTGTTTTTT
d_gene: TRBD1; abundance: once; j_gene: TRBJ2-5; len: 12; v_gene: TRBV2; CDR3aa: CASSATGSSWDF; CDR3nt: TGTGCCAGCAGCGCGACAGGGAGTTCGTGGGACTTC
d_gene: -; abundance: -; j_gene: TRBJ1-3; len: 13; v_gene: TRBV6-1; CDR3aa: CASSATEGNTIYF; CDR3nt: TGTGCCAGCAGTGCAACGGAGGGAAACACCATATATTTT
d_gene: TRBD1; abundance: -; j_gene: TRBJ1-6; len: 12; v_gene: TRBV7-2; CDR3aa: CASSYRGSPLHF; CDR3nt: TGTGCCAGCAGCTACAGGGGTTCACCCCTCCACTTT
d_gene: -; abundance: -; j_gene: TRBJ1-2; len: 15; v_gene: TRBV4-3; CDR3aa: CASSHEAWNYYGYTF; CDR3nt: TGCGCCAGCAGCCACGAGGCCTGGAACTACTATGGCTACACCTTC
d_gene: TRBD1; abundance: -; j_gene: TRBJ2-7; len: 16; v_gene: TRBV5-1; CDR3aa: CASSLGQGKRSYEQYF; CDR3nt: TGCGCCAGCAGCTTAGGACAGGGAAAAAGGTCCTACGAGCAGTACTTC